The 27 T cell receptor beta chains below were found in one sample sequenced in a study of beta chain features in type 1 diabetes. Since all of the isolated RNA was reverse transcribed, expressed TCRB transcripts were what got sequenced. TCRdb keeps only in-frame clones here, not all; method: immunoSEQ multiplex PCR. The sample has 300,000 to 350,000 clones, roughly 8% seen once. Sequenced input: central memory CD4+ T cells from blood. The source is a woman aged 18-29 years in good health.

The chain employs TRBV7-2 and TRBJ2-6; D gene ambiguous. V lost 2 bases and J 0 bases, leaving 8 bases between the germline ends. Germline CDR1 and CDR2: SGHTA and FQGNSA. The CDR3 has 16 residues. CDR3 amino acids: CASSLRPVSGANVLTF. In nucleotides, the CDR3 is TGTGCCAGCAGCTTAAGACCGGTCTCTGGGGCCAACGTCCTGACTTTC.

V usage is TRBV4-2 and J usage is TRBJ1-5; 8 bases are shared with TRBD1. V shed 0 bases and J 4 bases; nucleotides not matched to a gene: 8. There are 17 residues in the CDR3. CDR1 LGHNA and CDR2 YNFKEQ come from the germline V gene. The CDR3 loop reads CASSQDLAGGYNQPQHF. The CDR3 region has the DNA TGTGCCAGCAGCCAAGATCTGGCAGGGGGCTATAATCAGCCCCAGCATTTT.

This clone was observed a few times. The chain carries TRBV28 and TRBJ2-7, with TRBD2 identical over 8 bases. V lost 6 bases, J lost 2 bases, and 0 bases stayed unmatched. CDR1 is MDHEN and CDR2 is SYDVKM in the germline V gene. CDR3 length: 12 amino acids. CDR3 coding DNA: TGTGCCAGCAGGACTAGCGCCTACGAGCAGTACTTC. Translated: CASRTSAYEQYF.

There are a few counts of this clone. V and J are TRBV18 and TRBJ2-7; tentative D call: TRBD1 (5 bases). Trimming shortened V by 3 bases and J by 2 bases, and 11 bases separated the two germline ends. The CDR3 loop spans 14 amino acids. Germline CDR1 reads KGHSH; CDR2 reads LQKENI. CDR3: CASSPPTDAYEQYF. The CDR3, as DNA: TGTGCCAGCTCACCTCCGACAGACGCCTACGAGCAGTACTTC.

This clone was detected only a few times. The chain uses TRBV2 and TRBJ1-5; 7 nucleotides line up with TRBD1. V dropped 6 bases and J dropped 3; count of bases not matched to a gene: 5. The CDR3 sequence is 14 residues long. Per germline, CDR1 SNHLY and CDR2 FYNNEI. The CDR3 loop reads CASRRDSSNQPQHF. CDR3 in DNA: TGTGCCAGCAGGAGGGACAGCTCCAATCAGCCCCAGCATTTT.

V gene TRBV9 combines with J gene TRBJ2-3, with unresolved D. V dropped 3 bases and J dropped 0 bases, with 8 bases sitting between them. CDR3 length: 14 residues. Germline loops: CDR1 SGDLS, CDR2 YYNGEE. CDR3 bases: TGTGCCAGCAGCGGCCTATACAGCACAGATACGCAGTATTTT. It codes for CASSGLYSTDTQYF. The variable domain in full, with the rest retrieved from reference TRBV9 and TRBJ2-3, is DSGVTQTPKHLITATGQRVTLRCSPRSGDLSVYWYQQSLDQGLQFLIQYYNGEERAKGNILERFSAQQFPDLHSELNLSSLELGDSALYFCASSGLYSTDTQYFGPGTRLTVL.

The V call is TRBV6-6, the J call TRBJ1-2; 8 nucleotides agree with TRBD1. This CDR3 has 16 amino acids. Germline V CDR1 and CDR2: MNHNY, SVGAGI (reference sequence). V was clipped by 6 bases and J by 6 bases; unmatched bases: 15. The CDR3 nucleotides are TGTGCCAGCAGACCAGGACAGGGTGGGGGTAGGCATGGCTACACCTTC. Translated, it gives CASRPGQGGGRHGYTF.

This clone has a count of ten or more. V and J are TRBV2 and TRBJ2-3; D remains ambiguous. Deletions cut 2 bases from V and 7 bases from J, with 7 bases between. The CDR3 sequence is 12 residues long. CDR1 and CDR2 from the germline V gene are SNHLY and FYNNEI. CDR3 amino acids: CASSERINTQYF. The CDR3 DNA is TGTGCCAGCAGTGAAAGAATCAATACGCAGTATTTT.

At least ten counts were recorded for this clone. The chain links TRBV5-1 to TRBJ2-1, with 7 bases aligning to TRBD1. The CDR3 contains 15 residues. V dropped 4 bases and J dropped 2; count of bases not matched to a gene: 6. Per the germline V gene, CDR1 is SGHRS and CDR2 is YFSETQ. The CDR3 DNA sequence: TGCGCCAGCAGCCCGACAGGGACGCCCTACAATGAGCAGTTCTTC. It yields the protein CASSPTGTPYNEQFF.

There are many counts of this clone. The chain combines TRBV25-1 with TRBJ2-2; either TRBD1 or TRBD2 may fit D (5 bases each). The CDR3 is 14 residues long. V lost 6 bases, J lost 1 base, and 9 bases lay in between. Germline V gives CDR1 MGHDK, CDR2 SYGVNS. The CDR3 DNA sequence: TGTGCCAGCAGCTATGGGGGGAACACCGGGGAGCTGTTTTTT. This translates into CASSYGGNTGELFF.

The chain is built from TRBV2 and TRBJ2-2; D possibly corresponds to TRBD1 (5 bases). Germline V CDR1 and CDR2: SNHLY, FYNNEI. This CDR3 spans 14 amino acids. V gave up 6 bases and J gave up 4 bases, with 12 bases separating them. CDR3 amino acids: CASRDNIRTGELFF. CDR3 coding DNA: TGTGCCAGCAGGGACAATATTCGCACCGGGGAGCTGTTTTTT.

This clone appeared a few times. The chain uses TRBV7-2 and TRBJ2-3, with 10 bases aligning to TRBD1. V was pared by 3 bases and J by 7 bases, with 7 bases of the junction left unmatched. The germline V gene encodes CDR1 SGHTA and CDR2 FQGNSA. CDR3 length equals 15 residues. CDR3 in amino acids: CASSFLGQGQNTQYF. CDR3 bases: TGTGCCAGCAGCTTTTTGGGACAGGGGCAGAATACGCAGTATTTT.

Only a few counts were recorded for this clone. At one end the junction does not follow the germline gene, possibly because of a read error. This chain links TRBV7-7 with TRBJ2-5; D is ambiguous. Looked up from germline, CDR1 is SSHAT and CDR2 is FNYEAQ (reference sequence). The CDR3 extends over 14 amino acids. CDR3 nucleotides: TGTGCTAGCAGCTTATCCCCAGTCCAAGAGACCCAGTACTTC. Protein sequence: CASSLSPVQETQYF.

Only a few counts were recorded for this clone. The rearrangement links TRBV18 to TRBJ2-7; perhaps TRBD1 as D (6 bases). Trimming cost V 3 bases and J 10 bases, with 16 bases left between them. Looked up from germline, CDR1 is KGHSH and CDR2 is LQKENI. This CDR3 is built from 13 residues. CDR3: CASSPSDSRGQYF. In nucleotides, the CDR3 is TGTGCCAGCTCACCCTCGGACAGCCGGGGACAGTACTTC.

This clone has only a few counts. The CDR3 DNA sequence: TGCAGCGTTGTGCAGGGGGCCGCCTACGAGCAGTACTTC. Translated: CSVVQGAAYEQYF. The chain carries TRBV29-1 and TRBJ2-7, with TRBD1 matching over 8 bases. Looked up from germline, CDR1 is SQVTM and CDR2 is ANQGSEA. The V and J ends lost 4 bases and 2 bases, in that order; junction bases with no gene match: 4. CDR3 length: 13 amino acids.

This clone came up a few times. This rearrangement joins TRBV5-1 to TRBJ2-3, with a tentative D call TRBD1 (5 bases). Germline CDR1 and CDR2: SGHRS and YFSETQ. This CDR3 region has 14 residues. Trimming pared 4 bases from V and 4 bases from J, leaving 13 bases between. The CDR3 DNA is TGCGCCAGCAGCGGGATCAGGGTCTCAGATACGCAGTATTTT. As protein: CASSGIRVSDTQYF.

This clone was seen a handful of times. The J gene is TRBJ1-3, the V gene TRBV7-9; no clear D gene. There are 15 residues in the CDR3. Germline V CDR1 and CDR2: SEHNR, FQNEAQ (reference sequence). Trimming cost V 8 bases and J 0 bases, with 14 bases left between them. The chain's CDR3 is CASVSGSFSGNTIYF. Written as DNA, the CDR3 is TGTGCCAGCGTCTCAGGTTCATTCTCTGGAAACACCATATATTTT. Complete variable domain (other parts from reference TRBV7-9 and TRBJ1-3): DTGVSQNPRHKITKRGQNVTFRCDPISEHNRLYWYRQTLGQGPEFLTYFQNEAQLEKSRLLSDRFSAERPKGSFSTLEIQRTEQGDSAMYLCASVSGSFSGNTIYFGEGSWLTVV.

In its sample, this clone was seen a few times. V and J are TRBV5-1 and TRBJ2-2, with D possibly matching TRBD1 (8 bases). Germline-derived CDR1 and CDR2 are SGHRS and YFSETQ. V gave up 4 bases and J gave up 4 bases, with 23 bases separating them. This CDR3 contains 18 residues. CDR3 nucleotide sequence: TGCGCCAGCAGCGTGGGACAGGCCATCGGCGGGGGCACCGGGGAGCTGTTTTTT. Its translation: CASSVGQAIGGGTGELFF.

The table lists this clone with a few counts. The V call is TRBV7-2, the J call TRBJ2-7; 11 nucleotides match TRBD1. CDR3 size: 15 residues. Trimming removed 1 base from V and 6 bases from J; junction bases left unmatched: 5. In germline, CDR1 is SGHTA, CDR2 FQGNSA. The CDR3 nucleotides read TGTGCCAGCAGCTTAGATGGGGACAGGGGGATCGAGCAGTACTTC. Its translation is CASSLDGDRGIEQYF.

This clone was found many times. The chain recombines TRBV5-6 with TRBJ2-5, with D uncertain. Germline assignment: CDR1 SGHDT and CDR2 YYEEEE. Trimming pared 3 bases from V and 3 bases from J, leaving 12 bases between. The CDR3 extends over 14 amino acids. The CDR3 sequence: CASSSMSEKETQYF. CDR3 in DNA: TGTGCCAGCAGCTCGATGAGCGAAAAAGAGACCCAGTACTTC.

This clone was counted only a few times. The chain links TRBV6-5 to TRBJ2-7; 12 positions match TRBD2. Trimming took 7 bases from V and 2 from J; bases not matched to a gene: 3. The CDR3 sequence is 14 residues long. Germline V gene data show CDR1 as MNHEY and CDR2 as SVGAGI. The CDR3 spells CASNRLAGAYEQYF. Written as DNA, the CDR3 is TGTGCCAGCAACAGACTAGCGGGGGCCTACGAGCAGTACTTC.

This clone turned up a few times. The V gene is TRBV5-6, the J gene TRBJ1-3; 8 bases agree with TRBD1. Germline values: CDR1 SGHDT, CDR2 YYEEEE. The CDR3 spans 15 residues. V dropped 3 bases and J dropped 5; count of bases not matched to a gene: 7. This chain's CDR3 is CASSSRQGSRNTIYF. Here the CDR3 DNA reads TGTGCCAGCAGCTCCAGACAGGGGTCTAGAAACACCATATATTTT.

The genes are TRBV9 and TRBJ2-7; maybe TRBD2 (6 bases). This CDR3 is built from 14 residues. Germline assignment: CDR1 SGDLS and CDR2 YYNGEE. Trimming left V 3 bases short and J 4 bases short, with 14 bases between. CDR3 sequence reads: CASSASGTVYEQYF. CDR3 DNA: TGTGCCAGCAGCGCTTCCGGGACTGTTTACGAGCAGTACTTC. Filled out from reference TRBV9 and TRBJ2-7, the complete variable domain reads DSGVTQTPKHLITATGQRVTLRCSPRSGDLSVYWYQQSLDQGLQFLIQYYNGEERAKGNILERFSAQQFPDLHSELNLSSLELGDSALYFCASSASGTVYEQYFGPGTRLTVT.

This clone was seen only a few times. The CDR3 DNA is TGCGCCAGCAGGGAACAGGGGAACTATGGCTACACCTTC. It encodes CASREQGNYGYTF. The chain is built from TRBV5-1 and TRBJ1-2; TRBD1 matches 7 bases. The V gene's germline CDR1 is SGHRS and CDR2 YFSETQ. This CDR3 region has 13 residues. V trimming: 5 bases; J trimming: 2 bases; junction bases outside the gene matches: 3. Variable domain in full (rest from reference TRBV5-1 and TRBJ1-2): KAGVTQTPRYLIKTRGQQVTLSCSPISGHRSVSWYQQTPGQGLQFLFEYFSETQRNKGNFPGRFSGRQFSNSRSEMNVSTLELGDSALYLCASREQGNYGYTFGSGTRLTVV.

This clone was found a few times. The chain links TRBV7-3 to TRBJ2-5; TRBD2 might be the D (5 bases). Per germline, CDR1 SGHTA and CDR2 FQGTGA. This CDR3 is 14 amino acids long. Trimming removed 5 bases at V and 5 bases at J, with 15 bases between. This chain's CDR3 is CASSAGLIGETQYF. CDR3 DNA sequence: TGTGCCAGCAGCGCCGGACTCATAGGGGAGACCCAGTACTTC.

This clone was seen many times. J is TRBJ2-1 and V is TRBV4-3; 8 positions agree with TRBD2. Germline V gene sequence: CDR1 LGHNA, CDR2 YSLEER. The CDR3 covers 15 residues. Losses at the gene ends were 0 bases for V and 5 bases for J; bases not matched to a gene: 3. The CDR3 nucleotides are TGCGCCAGCAGCCAAGAGACTAGCGTCAACAATGAGCAGTTCTTC. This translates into CASSQETSVNNEQFF.

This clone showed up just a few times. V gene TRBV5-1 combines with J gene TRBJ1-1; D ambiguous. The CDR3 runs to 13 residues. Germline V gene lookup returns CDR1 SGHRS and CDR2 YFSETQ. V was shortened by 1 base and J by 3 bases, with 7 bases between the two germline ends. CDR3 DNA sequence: TGCGCCAGCAGCTTGAACCAGGACACTGAAGCTTTCTTT. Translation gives CASSLNQDTEAFF.